The entry below gives a single TCR beta chain sequence along with its context. Its antigen is as yet unknown. This specimen belongs to a study of response to subunit inactivated influenza vaccine. Broader study findings: Each seasonal influenza vaccination, the authors suggested, recruits few new T cells.

Each CDR3 protein is one row after TCRdb ran MiXCR on the RT-PCR reads. The data hold around 520,000 distinct CDR3 sequences, with roughly 10% observed a single time. This CDR3 contains 13 residues. Germline V gene data show CDR1 as LGHDT and CDR2 as YNNKEL (reference sequence). V was shortened by 0 bases and J by 7 bases, with 9 bases between the two germline ends. The sample in question was PBMCs from blood, obtained on the day of vaccination. V is TRBV3-1 and J is TRBJ1-2, with D possibly matching TRBD1 (5 bases). This receptor was identified in a man between 50 and 59 years old who received an inactivated influenza vaccine. CDR3 residues: CASSQDRARGYTF. The CDR3 bases are TGTGCCAGCAGCCAAGACAGGGCCCGTGGCTACACCTTC.